This T cell receptor beta chain is from a study of identical twins. Unique molecular identifiers were present on the cDNA, which also gained a universal primer site by template switching. TCRdb ran MiXCR on the 5' RACE reads and lists one entry per CDR3 protein. The table records 1.5 million to 2 million distinct CDR3 sequences, under 35% of them present only once. As regards this clonotype: Its antigen is not identified.

Study conclusions and caveats: Alpha sequences that were out-of-frame and twin-shared showed an excess of low generation probability. Invariant MAIT and iNKT cells may have partly biased zero-insertion analyses.

The sample consisted of cord blood. The sequence was collected from a newborn girl in good health.

CDR3 region: CANRRGFNTEAFF. The CDR3, as DNA: TGTGCCAACAGACGGGGGTTTAACACTGAAGCTTTCTTT. The chain links TRBV21-1 to TRBJ1-1; TRBD1, the table's D call, lacks a check against the DNA. TRBV21-1 is recorded as a pseudogene. The CDR3 is made up of 13 amino acids.